The text below deals with one TCR beta chain. Its antigen target is currently unknown. The sample holds no much larger clone one base away, and base qualities are not on file. The data derive from a study of early T cells in non-severe SARS-CoV-2 infection (dated by TCRdb to 2020 to 2022). With respect to the entire study: Because TCR sequencing was done on bulk RNA from unsorted whole blood, the alpha and beta chains could not be paired. What the research found in general, with its limitations: VDJdb matching was skewed toward anti-spike CD8 responses and likely underestimated virus-specific expansions by missing private and CD4 specificities.

The library was built by means of 5' RACE. The instrument was a NextSeq 500. To correct for sequencing error and PCR bias, the TCR library protocol tagged individual cDNA molecules with unique molecular identifiers. TCR alpha and beta chains were both sequenced, and the abundances of alpha and beta sequences in each sample were closely correlated with each other. In the paper's pipeline: V gene, J gene and CDR3 annotation of TCR sequences was performed with Decombinator V4. TCRs were defined as expanded if a significant change between any two time points was detected under a Poisson model with p below 0.0001. TCR abundances were normalised to the total number of TCRs sequenced per sample and were expressed as counts per million. MAIT TCRs were defined by TRAV1-2 paired with TRAJ12, TRAJ20 or TRAJ33, and iNKT TCRs by TRAV10 paired with TRAJ18. VDJdb, accessed on 1 November 2021, was searched for TCRs annotated for CMV, EBV and SARS-CoV-2, and TCRs annotated for more than one antigen were excluded. TCRdb applied fastp at Q25 and MiXCR to the public reads, then kept only in-frame beta chains. For every CDR3 protein sequence, its rows merge into one entry that carries the most common genes and DNA. TCRdb, rather than the study authors, made the V and J calls. In all, the sample holds some 71,000 distinct CDR3 sequences, and about an eighth of those were seen once. The ten largest clones capture 5.7% of the sample.

This was a case-control study nested in a cohort of healthcare workers in London, UK, who had nasopharyngeal swab PCR tests and blood samples taken every week. Healthcare workers were enrolled in the week of the UK lockdown, from 23 to 31 March 2020, and were followed every week for up to roughly 16 weeks. V was cut back by 6 bases and J by 3 bases, leaving a gap of 12 bases between them. Including cysteine and phenylalanine, the CDR3 has 13 amino acids. This entry keeps only the CDR3 DNA: 39 bases, framed from base 1. From a lookup of the germline V gene (reference sequence), CDR1 and CDR2 are LNHNV and YYDKDF.

The V and J segments used are TRBV15 and TRBJ2-7; possibly the D gene is TRBD2, per 5 matching bases. The receptor comes from an adult who was a healthcare worker with PCR-confirmed SARS-CoV-2 infection or an uninfected control (not recorded which). The specimen comprised whole blood, sampled at baseline. The sequenced DNA is TGTGCCACCAGAGTAACCGGGGACTACGAGCAGTACTTC. Translated, it reads CATRVTGDYEQYF.